The rows below give T cell receptor beta chains drawn from one sample of a study of shared clonotypes between healthy human individuals. Some clones are missing from TCRdb's copy, which holds only in-frame ones; the method was immunoSEQ multiplex PCR. The table lists about 2 million clones, 85% to 95% of them singletons. Source material: naive CD8+ T cells sorted from blood. All receptors come from a man aged 18 to 29 in good health. Both conserved end residues are part of each CDR3. A D gene is named only where the DNA matches it firmly. The size field is filled for only some rows; it gives once, few, many or a size class.

j_gene	v_gene	abundance	d_gene	CDR3aa	CDR3nt
TRBJ2-7	TRBV28	NA	NA	CASSSRAFPYEQYF	TGTGCCAGCAGTAGCAGGGCCTTTCCCTACGAGCAGTACTTC
TRBJ2-6	TRBV5-1	NA	TRBD2	CASSIGSDGGVPRSGANVLTF	TGCGCCAGCAGCATTGGGTCAGACGGGGGGGTACCCCGCTCTGGGGCCAACGTCCTGACTTTC
TRBJ1-1	TRBV5-1	NA	NA	CASSLAWGDSTEAFF	TGCGCCAGCAGCTTGGCTTGGGGGGATAGCACTGAAGCTTTCTTT
TRBJ2-3	TRBV21-1	NA	NA	CASSPQGTSGRAGTDTQYF	TGTGCCAGCAGCCCTCAAGGGACTAGCGGGAGGGCCGGCACAGATACGCAGTATTTT
TRBJ2-7	TRBV7-9	NA	NA	CASSQTVTNHEQYF	TGTGCCAGCAGCCAAACCGTCACGAACCACGAGCAGTACTTC
TRBJ2-1	TRBV6-5	NA	NA	CASSYSPGPYNEQFF	TGTGCCAGCAGTTACAGCCCCGGGCCCTACAATGAGCAGTTCTTC
TRBJ1-1	TRBV9	NA	NA	CASSETGQNTEAFF	TGTGCCAGCAGCGAGACAGGCCAGAACACTGAAGCTTTCTTT
TRBJ1-1	TRBV19	NA	NA	CASSMGTVNTEAFF	TGTGCCAGTAGTATGGGGACGGTGAACACTGAAGCTTTCTTT
TRBJ2-1	TRBV5-1	NA	TRBD1	CASSLMTGEQFF	TGCGCCAGCAGCCTCATGACAGGGGAGCAGTTCTTC
TRBJ1-2	TRBV6-5	NA	TRBD1	CASSPDRVGYTF	TGTGCCAGCAGTCCCGACAGGGTTGGCTACACCTTC
TRBJ2-3	TRBV11-2	NA	TRBD1	CASSKGQGGTDTQYF	TGTGCCAGCAGCAAAGGACAGGGAGGTACAGATACGCAGTATTTT
TRBJ1-5	TRBV6-1	NA	NA	CASSESAPWTSNQPQHF	TGTGCCAGCAGTGAAAGCGCCCCGTGGACTAGCAATCAGCCCCAGCATTTT
TRBJ2-7	TRBV28	NA	NA	CASSLGEAPYEQYF	TGTGCCAGCAGTTTAGGGGAAGCCCCCTACGAGCAGTACTTC
TRBJ2-2	TRBV14	once	NA	CASSPTGEYTGELFF	TGTGCCAGCAGTCCGACAGGCGAATACACCGGGGAGCTGTTTTTT
TRBJ2-7	TRBV6-5	NA	TRBD1	CASSYSPTGAEQYF	TGTGCCAGCAGTTACTCCCCGACAGGGGCAGAGCAGTACTTC